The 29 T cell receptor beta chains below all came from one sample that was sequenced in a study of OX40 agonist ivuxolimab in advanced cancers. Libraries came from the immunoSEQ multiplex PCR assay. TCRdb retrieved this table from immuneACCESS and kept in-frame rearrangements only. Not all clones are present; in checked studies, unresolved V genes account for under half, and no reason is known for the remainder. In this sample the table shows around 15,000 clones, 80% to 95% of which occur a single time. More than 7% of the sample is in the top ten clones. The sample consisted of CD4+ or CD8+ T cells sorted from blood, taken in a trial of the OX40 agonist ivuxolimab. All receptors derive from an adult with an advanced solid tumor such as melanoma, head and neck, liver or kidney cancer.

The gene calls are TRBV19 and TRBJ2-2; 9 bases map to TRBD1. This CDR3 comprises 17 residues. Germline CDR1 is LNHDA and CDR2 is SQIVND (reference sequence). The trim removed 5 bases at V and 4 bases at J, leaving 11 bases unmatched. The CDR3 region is CASSVSGTGTATGELFF. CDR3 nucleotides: TGTGCCAGTAGTGTATCCGGGACAGGGACCGCCACCGGGGAGCTGTTTTTT.

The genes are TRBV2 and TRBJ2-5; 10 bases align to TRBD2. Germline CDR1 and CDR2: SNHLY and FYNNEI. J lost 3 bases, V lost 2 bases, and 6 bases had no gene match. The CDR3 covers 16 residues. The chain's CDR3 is CASSEKRGGSKETQYF. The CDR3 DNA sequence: TGTGCCAGCAGTGAAAAGCGGGGGGGCAGTAAAGAGACCCAGTACTTC.

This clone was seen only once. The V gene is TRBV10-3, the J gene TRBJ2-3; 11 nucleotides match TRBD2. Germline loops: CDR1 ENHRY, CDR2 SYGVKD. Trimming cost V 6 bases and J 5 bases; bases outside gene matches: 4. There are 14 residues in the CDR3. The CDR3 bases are TGTGCCATCAGCGCCGGGACTAGCGGAGATACGCAGTATTTT. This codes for CAISAGTSGDTQYF.

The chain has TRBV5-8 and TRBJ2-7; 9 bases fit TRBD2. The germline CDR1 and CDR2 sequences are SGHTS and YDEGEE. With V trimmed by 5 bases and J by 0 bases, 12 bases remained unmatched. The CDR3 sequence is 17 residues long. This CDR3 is CASRGGTSTVYSYEQYF. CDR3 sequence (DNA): TGTGCCAGCAGGGGGGGGACTAGCACTGTCTACTCCTACGAGCAGTACTTC.

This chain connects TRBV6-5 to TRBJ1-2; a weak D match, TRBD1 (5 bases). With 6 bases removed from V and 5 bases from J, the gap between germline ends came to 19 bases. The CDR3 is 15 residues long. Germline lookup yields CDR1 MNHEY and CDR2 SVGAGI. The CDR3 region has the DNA TGTGCCAGCAGCCCGTCCCGGGGGGGTTGGTATGGCTACACCTTC. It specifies CASSPSRGGWYGYTF.

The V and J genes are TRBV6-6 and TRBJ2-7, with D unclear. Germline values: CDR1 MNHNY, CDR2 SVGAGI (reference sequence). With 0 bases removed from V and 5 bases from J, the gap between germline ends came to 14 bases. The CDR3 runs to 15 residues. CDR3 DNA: TGTGCCAGCAGTTACTCTAAGACCGTACGGGACGAGCAGTACTTC. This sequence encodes CASSYSKTVRDEQYF.

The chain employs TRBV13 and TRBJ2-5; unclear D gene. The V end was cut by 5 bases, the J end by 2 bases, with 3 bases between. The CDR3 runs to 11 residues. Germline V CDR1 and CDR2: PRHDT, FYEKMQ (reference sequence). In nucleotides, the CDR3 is TGTGCCAGCAGCAATCAAGAGACCCAGTACTTC. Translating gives CASSNQETQYF. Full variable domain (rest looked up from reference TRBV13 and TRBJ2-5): AAGVIQSPRHLIKEKRETATLKCYPIPRHDTVYWYQQGPGQDPQFLISFYEKMQSDKGSIPDRFSAQQFSDYHSELNMSSLELGDSALYFCASSNQETQYFGPGTRLLVL.

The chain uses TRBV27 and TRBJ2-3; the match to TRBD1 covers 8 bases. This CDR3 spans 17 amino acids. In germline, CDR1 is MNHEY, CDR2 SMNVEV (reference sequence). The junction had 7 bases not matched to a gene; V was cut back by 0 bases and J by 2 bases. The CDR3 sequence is CASSLSRTGGNTDTQYF. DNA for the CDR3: TGTGCCAGCAGTTTATCGAGAACAGGGGGGAACACAGATACGCAGTATTTT.

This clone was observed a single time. The DNA of the CDR3 is TGTGCCAGCAGCGTAGGGGGCGGTGGAAACTCTGGAAACACCATATATTTT. Its translation: CASSVGGGGNSGNTIYF. This chain connects TRBV9 to TRBJ1-3, with a weak D call TRBD1 (5 bases). The CDR3 extends over 17 amino acids. Germline CDR1 is SGDLS and CDR2 is YYNGEE. V was shortened by 0 bases and J by 0 bases, with 13 bases between the two germline ends.

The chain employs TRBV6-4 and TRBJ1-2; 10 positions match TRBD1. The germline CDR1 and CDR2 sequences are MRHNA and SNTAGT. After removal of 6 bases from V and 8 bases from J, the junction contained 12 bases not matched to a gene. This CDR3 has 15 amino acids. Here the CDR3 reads CASRAPGTGEGGYTF. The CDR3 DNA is TGTGCCAGCAGAGCTCCCGGGACAGGGGAGGGAGGCTACACCTTC.

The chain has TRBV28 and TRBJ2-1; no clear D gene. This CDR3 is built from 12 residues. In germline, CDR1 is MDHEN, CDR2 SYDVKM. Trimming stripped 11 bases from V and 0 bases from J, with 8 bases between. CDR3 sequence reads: CAAVSSYNEQFF. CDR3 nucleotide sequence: TGTGCCGCGGTGAGCTCCTACAATGAGCAGTTCTTC.

As DNA, the CDR3 is TGTGCCAGCAGTTTGTCGGGGTCCTACGAGCAGTACTTC. Its translation is CASSLSGSYEQYF. The chain recombines TRBV27 with TRBJ2-7; possibly TRBD2 for D (5 bases). The CDR3 consists of 13 residues. V lost 3 bases to trimming and J lost 1 base, with 7 bases between them. Germline lookup yields CDR1 MNHEY and CDR2 SMNVEV (reference sequence).

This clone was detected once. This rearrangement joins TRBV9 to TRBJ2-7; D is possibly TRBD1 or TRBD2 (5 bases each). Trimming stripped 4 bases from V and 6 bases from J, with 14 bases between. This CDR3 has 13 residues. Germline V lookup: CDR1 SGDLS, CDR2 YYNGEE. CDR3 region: CASSPFLGGEQYF. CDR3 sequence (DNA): TGTGCCAGCAGCCCCTTTCTTGGGGGCGAGCAGTACTTC. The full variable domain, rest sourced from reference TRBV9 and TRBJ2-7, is DSGVTQTPKHLITATGQRVTLRCSPRSGDLSVYWYQQSLDQGLQFLIQYYNGEERAKGNILERFSAQQFPDLHSELNLSSLELGDSALYFCASSPFLGGEQYFGPGTRLTVT.

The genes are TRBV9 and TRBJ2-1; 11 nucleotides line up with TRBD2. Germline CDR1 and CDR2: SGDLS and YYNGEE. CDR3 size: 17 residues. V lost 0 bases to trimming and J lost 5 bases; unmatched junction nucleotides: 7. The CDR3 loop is CASSVASGGPMNNEQFF. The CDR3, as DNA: TGTGCCAGCAGCGTAGCTAGCGGGGGGCCCATGAACAATGAGCAGTTCTTC.

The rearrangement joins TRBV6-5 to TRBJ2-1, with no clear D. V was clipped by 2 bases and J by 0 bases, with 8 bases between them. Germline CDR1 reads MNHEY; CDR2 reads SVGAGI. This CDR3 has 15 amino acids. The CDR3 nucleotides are TGTGCCAGCAGTTACGATGCTGACTCCTACAATGAGCAGTTCTTC. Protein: CASSYDADSYNEQFF.

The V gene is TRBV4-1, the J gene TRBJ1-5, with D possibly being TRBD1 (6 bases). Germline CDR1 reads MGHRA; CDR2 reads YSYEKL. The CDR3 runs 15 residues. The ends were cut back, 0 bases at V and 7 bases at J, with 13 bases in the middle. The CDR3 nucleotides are TGCGCCAGCAGCCAAGATGGGGGTCAGGGGCAGCCCCAGCATTTT. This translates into CASSQDGGQGQPQHF.

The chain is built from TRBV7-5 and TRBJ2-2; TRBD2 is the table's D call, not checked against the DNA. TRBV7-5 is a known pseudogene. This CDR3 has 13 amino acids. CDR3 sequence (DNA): TGTGTCAGAAGCTTATCGGGTACCGGGGAGCTGTTTTTT. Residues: CVRSLSGTGELFF.

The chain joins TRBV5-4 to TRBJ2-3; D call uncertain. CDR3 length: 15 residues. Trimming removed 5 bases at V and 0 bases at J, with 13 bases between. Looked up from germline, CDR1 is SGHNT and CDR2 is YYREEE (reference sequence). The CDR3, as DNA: TGTGCCAGCAGGCTTGGAACCCCTAGCACAGATACGCAGTATTTT. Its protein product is CASRLGTPSTDTQYF.

The CDR3 bases are TGTGCCAGTAGTCCCAGGAGGACAGGGGGCCTTCTTACTTCCTACGAGCAGTACTTC. This encodes CASSPRRTGGLLTSYEQYF. V gene TRBV19 combines with J gene TRBJ2-7; the match to TRBD1 covers 11 bases. There are 19 residues in the CDR3. Germline CDR1 LNHDA, CDR2 SQIVND (reference sequence). The junction had 16 bases not matched to a gene; V was cut back by 5 bases and J by 1 base. The variable domain in full, completed from reference TRBV19 and TRBJ2-7, reads DGGITQSPKYLFRKEGQNVTLSCEQNLNHDAMYWYRQDPGQGLRLIYYSQIVNDFQKGDIAEGYSVSREKKESFPLTVTSAQKNPTAFYLCASSPRRTGGLLTSYEQYFGPGTRLTVT.

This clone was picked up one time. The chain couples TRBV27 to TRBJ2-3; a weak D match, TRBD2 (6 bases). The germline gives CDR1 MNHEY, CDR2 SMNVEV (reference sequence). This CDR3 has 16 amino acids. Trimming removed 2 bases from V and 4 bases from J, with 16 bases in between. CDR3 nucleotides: TGTGCCAGCAGTTTAGGGACTCCCTGGGCCTCAGATACGCAGTATTTT. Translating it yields CASSLGTPWASDTQYF.

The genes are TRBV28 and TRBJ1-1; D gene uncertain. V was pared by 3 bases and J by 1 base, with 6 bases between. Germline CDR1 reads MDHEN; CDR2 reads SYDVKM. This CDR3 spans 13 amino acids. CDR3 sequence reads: CASSLGGNTEAFF. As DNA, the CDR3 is TGTGCCAGCAGTTTGGGAGGGAACACTGAAGCTTTCTTT.

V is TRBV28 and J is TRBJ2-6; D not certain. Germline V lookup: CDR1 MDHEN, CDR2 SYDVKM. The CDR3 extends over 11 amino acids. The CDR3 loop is CACRGANVLTF. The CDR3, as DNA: TGTGCTTGCAGAGGGGCCAACGTCCTGACTTTC.

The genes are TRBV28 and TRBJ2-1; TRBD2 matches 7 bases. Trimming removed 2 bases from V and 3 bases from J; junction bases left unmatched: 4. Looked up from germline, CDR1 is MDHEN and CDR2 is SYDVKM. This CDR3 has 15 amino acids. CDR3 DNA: TGTGCCAGCAGTTTAGTCCTAGCGGTCTACAATGAGCAGTTCTTC. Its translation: CASSLVLAVYNEQFF.

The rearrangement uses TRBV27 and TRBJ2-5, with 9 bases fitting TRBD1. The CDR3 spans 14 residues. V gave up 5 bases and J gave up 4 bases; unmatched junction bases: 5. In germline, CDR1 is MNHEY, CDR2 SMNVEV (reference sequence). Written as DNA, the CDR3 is TGTGCCAGCAGTCCCGACAGGGGGGGAGAGACCCAGTACTTC. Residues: CASSPDRGGETQYF.

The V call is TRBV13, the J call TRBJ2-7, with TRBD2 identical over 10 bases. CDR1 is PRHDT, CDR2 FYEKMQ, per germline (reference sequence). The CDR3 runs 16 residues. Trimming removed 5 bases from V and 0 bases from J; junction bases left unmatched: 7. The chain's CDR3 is CASSTPSGGSSYEQYF. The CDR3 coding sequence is TGTGCCAGCAGCACCCCTAGCGGGGGTAGCTCCTACGAGCAGTACTTC.

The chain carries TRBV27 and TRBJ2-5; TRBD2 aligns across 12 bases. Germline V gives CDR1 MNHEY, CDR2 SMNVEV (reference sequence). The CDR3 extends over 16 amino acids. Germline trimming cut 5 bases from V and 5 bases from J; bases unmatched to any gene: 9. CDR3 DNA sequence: TGTGCCAGCAGTCCCCTAGCGGGAGGGTTGAGGGAGACCCAGTACTTC. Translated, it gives CASSPLAGGLRETQYF.

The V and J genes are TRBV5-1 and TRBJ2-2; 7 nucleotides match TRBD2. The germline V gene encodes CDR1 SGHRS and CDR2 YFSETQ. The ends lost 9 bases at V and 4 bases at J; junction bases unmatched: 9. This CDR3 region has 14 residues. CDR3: CATSREAGTGELFF. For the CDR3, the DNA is TGCGCCACCAGTCGGGAGGCGGGCACCGGGGAGCTGTTTTTT.

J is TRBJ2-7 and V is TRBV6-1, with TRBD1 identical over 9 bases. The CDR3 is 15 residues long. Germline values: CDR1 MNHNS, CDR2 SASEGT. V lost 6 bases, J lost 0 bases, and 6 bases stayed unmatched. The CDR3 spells CASRTGQGISYEQYF. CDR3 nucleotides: TGTGCCAGCAGGACGGGACAGGGCATCTCCTACGAGCAGTACTTC.

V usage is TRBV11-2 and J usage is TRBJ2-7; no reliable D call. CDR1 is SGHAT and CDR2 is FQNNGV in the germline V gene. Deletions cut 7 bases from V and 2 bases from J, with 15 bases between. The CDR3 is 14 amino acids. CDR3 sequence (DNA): TGTGCCAGCACCGTCGGGCTAGGGACCTACGAGCAGTACTTC. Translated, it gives CASTVGLGTYEQYF.